This T cell receptor beta chain was sequenced for a study of tumor-infiltrating lymphocytes in primary liver carcinoma. Remarks on this clonotype: A read error may produce the germline difference seen at one junction end.

Unsorted whole blood supplied the blood RNA, and germline DNA was isolated too. cDNA specific to TCR beta was made from around 470 ng of total RNA, with a constant-region primer employed for priming. Three-round nested multiplex PCR performed with slightly modified ARM-PCR produced the TCR beta libraries. It was with TRBV1-TRBV30 forward primers and a C-beta reverse primer that the first two PCR rounds were run, at around 10 cycles each. TCRdb re-called the multiplex PCR reads through MiXCR, storing one row per CDR3 protein. Of hundreds of thousands of distinct CDR3 sequences listed, over 55% are singletons. CDR3 length equals 12 residues. From germline, CDR1 is SQVTM and CDR2 ANQGSEA.

The source of this sequence is a man aged 35-49 years with primary liver carcinoma and hepatitis B virus infection. Sequencing was carried out using peripheral blood. This sequence joins TRBV29-1 and TRBJ2-5; the D is unclear. CDR3: CSVASVEETQNF. DNA of the CDR3: TGCAGCGTTGCGTCAGTGGAAGAGACCCAGAACTTC. Together with reference TRBV29-1 and TRBJ2-5, the CDR3 gives the full variable domain: SAVISQKPSRDICQRGTSLTIQCQVDSQVTMMFWYRQQPGQSLTLIATANQGSEATYESGFVIDKFPISRPNLTFSTLTVSNMSPEDSSIYLCSVASVEETQNFGPGTRLLVL.